Following are 4 T cell receptor beta chains from one sample sequenced in a study of blood T cell repertoires in COVID-19. Generated by immunoSEQ multiplex PCR, the TCRdb table keeps only in-frame clones and is missing some. The sample lists tens of thousands of clones, about 90% occurring once. The sequenced material came from peripheral blood. The source of these receptors is a man aged 55 to 70 with active COVID-19.

The rearrangement uses TRBV19 and TRBJ1-1, with D unclear. CDR1 is LNHDA and CDR2 is SQIVND in the germline V gene (reference sequence). CDR3 length equals 12 residues. Trimming pared 8 bases from V and 1 base from J, leaving 8 bases between. CDR3 sequence: CASCAGNTEAFF. For the CDR3, the DNA is TGTGCCAGTTGCGCGGGGAACACTGAAGCTTTCTTT. Supplemented by reference TRBV19 and TRBJ1-1, the full variable domain reads DGGITQSPKYLFRKEGQNVTLSCEQNLNHDAMYWYRQDPGQGLRLIYYSQIVNDFQKGDIAEGYSVSREKKESFPLTVTSAQKNPTAFYLCASCAGNTEAFFGQGTRLTVV.

The chain has TRBV6-2 or TRBV6-3 and TRBJ2-3; the match to TRBD2 covers 13 bases. V dropped 0 bases and J dropped 0; count of bases not matched to a gene: 6. The CDR3 is made up of 19 amino acids. Per germline, CDR1 MNHEY and CDR2 SVGEGT. The CDR3 DNA is TGTGCCAGCAGTTACTCCGGGACTAGCGGGGAGTTTAGCACAGATACGCAGTATTTT. Its protein product is CASSYSGTSGEFSTDTQYF.

This clone was seen a few times. The chain recombines TRBV4-1 with TRBJ2-7, with 8 bases fitting TRBD1. CDR3 size: 13 residues. The V and J ends lost 3 bases and 6 bases, in that order; junction bases with no gene match: 4. CDR1 and CDR2 (germline): MGHRA, YSYEKL. In DNA, the CDR3 is TGCGCCAGCAGCCACGGACAGGGTAGCGAGCAGTACTTC. This encodes CASSHGQGSEQYF.

This chain connects TRBV5-5 to TRBJ1-4, with 10 bases identical to TRBD1. The CDR3 runs to 16 residues. Germline CDR1 is SGHKS and CDR2 is YYEKEE (reference sequence). V shed 4 bases, J shed 0 bases, and the junction held 3 bases outside the gene matches. The CDR3 bases are TGTGCCAGCAGCAGTGGACAGGGGGCAACTAATGAAAAACTGTTTTTT. Its protein is CASSSGQGATNEKLFF. Using reference TRBV5-5 and TRBJ1-4 for the parts outside the CDR3, the full variable domain is DAGVTQSPTHLIKTRGQQVTLRCSPISGHKSVSWYQQVLGQGPQFIFQYYEKEERGRGNFPDRFSARQFPNYSSELNVNALLLGDSALYLCASSSGQGATNEKLFFGSGTQLSVL.